Listed here are 27 T cell receptor beta chains from one sample, sequenced in a study of post-analysis software for immune sequencing data. These receptors are not linked to any known antigen. Study-level findings and limits: About five TRBV segments occurring more often in patients than controls included TRBV5-6, TRBV5-1 and TRBV20-1.

TCR beta libraries were prepared from cDNA with unique molecular identifiers. TCRdb passed the PCR reads through MiXCR, listing each CDR3 protein once. The table shows hundreds of thousands of distinct CDR3 sequences, with around 64% occurring only once. The source material was blood. These receptors originate from a girl aged 2-10 years with multiple sclerosis.

Only a few counts were recorded for this clonotype. The V call is TRBV9, the J call TRBJ2-5; unclear D gene. Judging by the DNA end, TRBJ2-7 fits better; the J call may be wrong. Germline CDR1 reads SGDLS; CDR2 reads YYNGEE. The CDR3 has 13 residues. The CDR3 here is CASSVAVGNEQYF. The CDR3 DNA reads TGTGCCAGCAGCGTAGCCGTGGGTAACGAGCAGTACTTC.

The chain has TRBV7-2 and TRBJ2-5, with TRBD1 as a possible D gene (6 bases). The V end lost 0 bases, the J end lost 6 bases, and 17 bases lay between the germline ends. CDR1 is SGHTA and CDR2 is FQGNSA in the germline V gene. The CDR3 totals 16 residues. The CDR3 loop is CASSLAVQGVGQTQYF. DNA for the CDR3: TGTGCCAGCAGCTTAGCCGTACAGGGAGTGGGGCAGACCCAGTACTTC.

The chain employs TRBV20-1 and TRBJ1-2; D unresolved. Trimming left V 6 bases short and J 4 bases short, with 12 bases between. The V gene's germline CDR1 is DFQATT and CDR2 SNEGSKA (reference sequence). The CDR3 sequence is 12 residues long. The CDR3 reads CSAGGQLYGYTF. In nucleotides, the CDR3 is TGCAGTGCGGGCGGGCAGCTCTATGGCTACACCTTC.

The V and J genes are TRBV7-3 and TRBJ2-5; tentative D call: TRBD2 (6 bases). The CDR3 loop spans 13 amino acids. The V end lost 5 bases, the J end lost 5 bases, and 12 bases lay between the germline ends. Looked up from germline, CDR1 is SGHTA and CDR2 is FQGTGA. The CDR3 reads CASSAGRGETQYF. DNA of the CDR3: TGTGCCAGCAGCGCGGGACGCGGGGAGACCCAGTACTTC.

This chain uses TRBV5-1 with TRBJ2-5; no firm D call. The J call may be faulty, since TRBJ2-7 better matches the DNA end. The CDR3 is 15 amino acids. The germline CDR1 and CDR2 sequences are SGHRS and YFSETQ. CDR3 residues: CASSLEEQIYDEQYF. CDR3 DNA: TGCGCCAGCAGCTTGGAGGAGCAGATCTACGACGAGCAGTACTTC.

This clonotype appeared a single time. The chain has TRBV20-1 and TRBJ2-1; D tentatively fits TRBD1 or TRBD2 (5 bases each). Germline V gene lookup returns CDR1 DFQATT and CDR2 SNEGSKA (reference sequence). The ends were cut back, 5 bases at V and 2 bases at J, with 16 bases in the middle. The CDR3 is made up of 15 amino acids. This CDR3 reads CSAVPGTLAYNEQFF. The CDR3 DNA reads as TGCAGTGCTGTACCCGGGACCCTAGCCTACAATGAGCAGTTCTTC.

This chain connects TRBV28 to TRBJ2-3, with D possibly being TRBD2 (5 bases). CDR3 length equals 16 residues. The V gene lost 8 bases and the J gene lost 0 bases, with 18 bases spanning the gap. The germline CDR1 and CDR2 sequences are MDHEN and SYDVKM. Here the CDR3 reads CASVPTSAPSTDTQYF. Here the CDR3 DNA reads TGTGCCAGCGTCCCTACTAGTGCCCCTAGCACAGATACGCAGTATTTT.

This clonotype was counted a few times. This sequence joins TRBV9 and TRBJ2-1, with TRBD2 matching over 9 bases. The trim removed 4 bases at V and 1 base at J, leaving 9 bases unmatched. CDR3 size: 17 residues. From germline, CDR1 is SGDLS and CDR2 YYNGEE. CDR3: CASSPLGLAGSYNEQFF. The CDR3 region has the DNA TGTGCCAGCAGCCCCCTCGGGCTAGCGGGGTCCTACAATGAGCAGTTCTTC.

The rearrangement links TRBV27 to TRBJ2-3; 9 bases map to TRBD2. CDR3 length: 17 amino acids. The V and J ends lost 5 bases and 2 bases, in that order; junction bases with no gene match: 11. Germline-derived CDR1 and CDR2 are MNHEY and SMNVEV (reference sequence). The DNA of the CDR3 is TGTGCCAGCAGTCCGAACTCGGGACTAGCTCTCACAGATACGCAGTATTTT. Translating gives CASSPNSGLALTDTQYF.

This chain joins TRBV20-1 and TRBJ2-5, with 9 positions matching TRBD2. The last part of the DNA fits TRBJ2-7 better; the J call may be wrong. Germline V gives CDR1 DFQATT, CDR2 SNEGSKA (reference sequence). The CDR3 loop spans 14 amino acids. CDR3 in amino acids: CSARAPGLASEQYF. CDR3 bases: TGCAGTGCTAGAGCTCCGGGACTAGCATCCGAGCAGTACTTC.

Concerning this clonotype: The junction shows a germline mismatch at one end, possibly a read error. This chain uses TRBV7-8 with TRBJ2-3, with 8 bases fitting TRBD2. Looked up from germline, CDR1 is SGHVS and CDR2 is FQNEAQ. The CDR3 has 15 amino acids. The CDR3 sequence: CASSFGAGGTDTQYF. CDR3 sequence (DNA): TGTGCCAGCAGCTTTGGGGCGGGAGGCACAGACACGCAGTATTTT.

The rearrangement links TRBV27 to TRBJ1-1; the D gene is possibly TRBD1 (6 bases). This CDR3 contains 15 residues. Germline V gene lookup returns CDR1 MNHEY and CDR2 SMNVEV (reference sequence). V dropped 6 bases and J dropped 1 base, with 15 bases sitting between them. The CDR3 sequence is CASRSQGPPNTEAFF. CDR3 bases: TGTGCCAGCAGATCGCAGGGGCCCCCGAACACTGAAGCTTTCTTT.

A few counts support this clonotype. This chain joins TRBV20-1 and TRBJ2-2; no firm D call. Germline CDR1 and CDR2: DFQATT and SNEGSKA (reference sequence). The CDR3 is 11 amino acids. V lost 3 bases and J 5 bases, leaving 4 bases between the germline ends. The CDR3 DNA is TGCAGTGCTAGGGGTACCGGGGAGCTGTTTTTT. It encodes CSARGTGELFF.

This clonotype has only one observation. V gene TRBV12-3 or TRBV12-4 combines with J gene TRBJ1-1; D may be TRBD1 (5 bases). There are 14 residues in the CDR3. V was trimmed by 6 bases and J by 5 bases, leaving 16 bases between them. In DNA, the CDR3 is TGTGCCAGCAGCCCTGATGGGGGGGGGACTGAAGCTTTCTTT. Translation gives CASSPDGGGTEAFF.

This clonotype was counted between two and nine times. The V and J genes are TRBV7-9 and TRBJ2-3; D is unresolved. V lost 1 base to trimming and J lost 1 base, with 9 bases between them. This CDR3 is built from 15 residues. Germline V gene data show CDR1 as SEHNR and CDR2 as FQNEAQ (reference sequence). The CDR3 region is CASSLVVSGTDTQYF. The CDR3 region has the DNA TGTGCCAGCAGCTTAGTGGTTAGTGGCACAGATACGCAGTATTTT.

This rearrangement joins TRBV28 to TRBJ2-7; 10 bases fit TRBD2. Germline trimming cut 5 bases from V and 0 bases from J; bases unmatched to any gene: 4. CDR3 size: 15 residues. Looked up from germline, CDR1 is MDHEN and CDR2 is SYDVKM. The CDR3 DNA reads TGTGCCAGCAGTATCCCTAGCGGGAGCTCCTACGAGCAGTACTTC. This encodes CASSIPSGSSYEQYF.

The rearrangement uses TRBV20-1 and TRBJ2-5; 12 bases agree with TRBD1. This CDR3 is built from 17 residues. Per the germline V gene, CDR1 is DFQATT and CDR2 is SNEGSKA (reference sequence). With 3 bases clipped from V and 2 bases from J, the junction kept 10 bases outside the gene matches. The CDR3 DNA reads as TGCAGTGCTAGTCGGGGACAGGGGGCCTCCAATCAAGAGACCCAGTACTTC. Translated, it gives CSASRGQGASNQETQYF.

This clonotype was observed a few times. This chain connects TRBV29-1 to TRBJ2-7; TRBD2 matches 14 bases. The CDR3 runs 17 residues. V gave up 6 bases and J gave up 3 bases; unmatched junction bases: 13. Germline-derived CDR1 and CDR2 are SQVTM and ANQGSEA. CDR3 bases: TGCAGCGTGGGTGGAGGGGGGACTAGCGGGAGTGACTACGAGCAGTACTTC. Its translation is CSVGGGGTSGSDYEQYF.

The CDR3 DNA follows: TGCAGTGCCCACTTCACCCCTGAAGGGCGGAGATCTAACTATGGCTACACCTTC. Translated, it gives CSAHFTPEGRRSNYGYTF. The chain recombines TRBV20-1 with TRBJ1-2; D is unresolved. The V end was cut by 6 bases, the J end by 0 bases, with 26 bases between. Germline V gives CDR1 DFQATT, CDR2 SNEGSKA (reference sequence). This CDR3 contains 18 residues.

The chain has TRBV12-3 or TRBV12-4 and TRBJ2-1; D is possibly TRBD1 or TRBD2 (6 bases each). V was trimmed by 5 bases and J by 7 bases, leaving 18 bases between them. The CDR3 has 15 residues. The chain's CDR3 is CASSRGASGSNEQFF. As DNA, the CDR3 is TGTGCCAGCAGTAGGGGGGCCTCAGGATCTAATGAGCAGTTCTTC.

The V call is TRBV12-3 or TRBV12-4, the J call TRBJ2-7; D gene ambiguous. The CDR3 length is 14 residues. V lost 2 bases, J lost 2 bases, and 10 bases lay in between. This CDR3 is CASSLRVRAYEQYF. The CDR3 nucleotides read TGTGCCAGCAGTTTACGGGTTAGGGCCTACGAGCAGTACTTC.

This chain uses TRBV7-2 with TRBJ1-4; D perhaps matches TRBD1 (6 bases). The germline V gene encodes CDR1 SGHTA and CDR2 FQGNSA. V lost 5 bases and J lost 8, with 9 bases in between. The CDR3 has 12 amino acids. This CDR3 reads CASSHRDEKLFF. The CDR3, as DNA: TGTGCCAGCAGCCACAGGGACGAAAAACTGTTTTTT. The full variable domain, completed using reference TRBV7-2 and TRBJ1-4, is GAGVSQSPSNKVTEKGKDVELRCDPISGHTALYWYRQSLGQGLEFLIYFQGNSAPDKSGLPSDRFSAERTGGSVSTLTIQRTQQEDSAVYLCASSHRDEKLFFGSGTQLSVL.

V is TRBV5-1 and J is TRBJ2-3; perhaps D is TRBD1 or TRBD2 (5 bases each). CDR3 length: 12 amino acids. Between the trimmed V and J ends, which lost 4 bases and 6 bases, there was a span of 9 bases. Looked up from germline, CDR1 is SGHRS and CDR2 is YFSETQ. CDR3 in amino acids: CASSAGDDTQYF. CDR3 bases: TGCGCCAGCAGCGCCGGGGACGATACGCAGTATTTT. The entire variable domain, with the rest obtained from reference TRBV5-1 and TRBJ2-3, is as follows: KAGVTQTPRYLIKTRGQQVTLSCSPISGHRSVSWYQQTPGQGLQFLFEYFSETQRNKGNFPGRFSGRQFSNSRSEMNVSTLELGDSALYLCASSAGDDTQYFGPGTRLTVL.

The V and J genes are TRBV7-2 and TRBJ1-6, with D uncertain. Germline V gene sequence: CDR1 SGHTA, CDR2 FQGNSA. This CDR3 comprises 14 residues. V lost 1 base, J lost 10 bases, and 11 bases lay in between. The DNA for the CDR3 is TGTGCCAGCAGCTTAGATAGGACGGAATCACCCCTCCACTTT. Encoded protein: CASSLDRTESPLHF. The full variable domain, with the rest looked up from reference TRBV7-2 and TRBJ1-6, is GAGVSQSPSNKVTEKGKDVELRCDPISGHTALYWYRQSLGQGLEFLIYFQGNSAPDKSGLPSDRFSAERTGGSVSTLTIQRTQQEDSAVYLCASSLDRTESPLHFGNGTRLTVT.

The chain recombines TRBV11-2 with TRBJ2-7; TRBD2 matches 13 bases. The CDR3 runs 14 residues. The germline V gene encodes CDR1 SGHAT and CDR2 FQNNGV. V lost 6 bases to trimming and J lost 7 bases; unmatched junction nucleotides: 6. The DNA for the CDR3 is TGTGCCAGCAGTCTCGGGACTAGCGGGAAAGAGCAGTACTTC. As protein: CASSLGTSGKEQYF.

This clonotype was observed a few times. This rearrangement joins TRBV3-1 to TRBJ2-7, with TRBD1 matching 10 bases. The CDR3 length is 15 residues. Germline V CDR1 and CDR2: LGHDT, YNNKEL (reference sequence). The V segment lost 2 bases and the J segment 4 bases; nucleotides outside the gene matches: 5. DNA of the CDR3: TGTGCCAGCAGCCAATCAGACAGGGGGCGTTACGAGCAGTACTTC. It translates to CASSQSDRGRYEQYF.

The rearrangement joins TRBV20-1 to TRBJ2-3, with D uncertain. Germline V gene data show CDR1 as DFQATT and CDR2 as SNEGSKA (reference sequence). The CDR3 loop spans 13 amino acids. V was shortened by 2 bases and J by 2 bases, with 8 bases between the two germline ends. Written as DNA, the CDR3 is TGCAGTGCTAGACTAGACCCCACAGATACGCAGTATTTT. It is translated as CSARLDPTDTQYF.